The clone carrying this T cell receptor beta chain has at least ten counts. Its target is not known. These data come from a study of response to subunit inactivated influenza vaccine. General study results and limits: The authors suggested that few new T cells are recruited per seasonal influenza vaccination.

MiXCR, applied by TCRdb to the RT-PCR reads, yields one record per CDR3 protein. The sample yields about 240,000 distinct CDR3 sequences, roughly an eighth seen once. The CDR3 has 13 amino acids. The V gene's germline CDR1 is SGHRS and CDR2 YFSETQ. Trimming pared 4 bases from V and 5 bases from J, leaving 12 bases between. The sequencing here drew on non-naive T cells sorted from PBMCs, taken 14 to 15 days before vaccination. V is TRBV5-1 and J is TRBJ1-2; the D is unclear. The sequence derives from a man aged 45-65 years who received an inactivated influenza vaccine. The CDR3 reads CASSPKGEYGYTF. CDR3 bases: TGCGCCAGCAGCCCAAAGGGAGAATATGGCTACACCTTC.